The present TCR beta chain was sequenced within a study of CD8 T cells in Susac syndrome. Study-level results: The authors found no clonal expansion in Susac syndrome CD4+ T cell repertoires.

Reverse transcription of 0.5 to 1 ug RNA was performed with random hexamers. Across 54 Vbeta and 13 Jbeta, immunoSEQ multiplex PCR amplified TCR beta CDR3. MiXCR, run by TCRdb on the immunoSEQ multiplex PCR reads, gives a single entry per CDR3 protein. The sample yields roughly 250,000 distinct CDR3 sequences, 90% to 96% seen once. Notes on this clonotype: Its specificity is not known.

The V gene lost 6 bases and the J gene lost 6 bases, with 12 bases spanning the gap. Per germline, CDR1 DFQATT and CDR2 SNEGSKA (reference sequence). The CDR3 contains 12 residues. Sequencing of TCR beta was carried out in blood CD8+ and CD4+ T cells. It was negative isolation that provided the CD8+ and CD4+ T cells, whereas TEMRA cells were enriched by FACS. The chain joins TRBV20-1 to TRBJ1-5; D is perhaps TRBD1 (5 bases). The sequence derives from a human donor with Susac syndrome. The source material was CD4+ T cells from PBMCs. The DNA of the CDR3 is TGCAGTGCGGGCAGGGCGGCTCAGCCCCAGCATTTT. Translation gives CSAGRAAQPQHF.